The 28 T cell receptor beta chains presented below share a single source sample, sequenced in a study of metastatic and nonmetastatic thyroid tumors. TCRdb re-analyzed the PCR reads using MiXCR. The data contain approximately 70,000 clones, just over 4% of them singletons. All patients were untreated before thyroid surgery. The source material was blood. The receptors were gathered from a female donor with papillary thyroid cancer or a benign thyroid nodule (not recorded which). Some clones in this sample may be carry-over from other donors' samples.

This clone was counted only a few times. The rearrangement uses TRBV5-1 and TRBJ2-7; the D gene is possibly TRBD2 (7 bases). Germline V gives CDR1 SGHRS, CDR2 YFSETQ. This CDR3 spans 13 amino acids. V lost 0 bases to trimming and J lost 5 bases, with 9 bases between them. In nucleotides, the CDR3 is TGCGCCAGCAGCTTGGACGGGGGGCACGAGCAGTACTTC. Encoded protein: CASSLDGGHEQYF.

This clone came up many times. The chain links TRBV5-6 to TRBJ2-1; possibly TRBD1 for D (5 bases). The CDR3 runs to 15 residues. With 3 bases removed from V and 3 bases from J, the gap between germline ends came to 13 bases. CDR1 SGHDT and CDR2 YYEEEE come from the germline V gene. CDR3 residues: CASSYDRFYYNEQFF. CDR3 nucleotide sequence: TGTGCCAGCAGCTACGACAGATTTTACTACAATGAGCAGTTCTTC.

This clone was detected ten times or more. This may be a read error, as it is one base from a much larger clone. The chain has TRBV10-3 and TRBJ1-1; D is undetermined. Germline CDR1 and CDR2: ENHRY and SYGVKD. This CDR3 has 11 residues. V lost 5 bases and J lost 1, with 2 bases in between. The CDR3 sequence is CAISQNTEAFF. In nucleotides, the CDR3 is TGTGCCATCAGTCAGAACACTGAAGCTTTCTTT.

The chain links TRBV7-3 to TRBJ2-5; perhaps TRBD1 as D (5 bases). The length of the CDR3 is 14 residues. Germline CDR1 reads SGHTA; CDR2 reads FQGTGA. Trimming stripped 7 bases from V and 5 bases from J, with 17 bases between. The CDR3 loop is CASTSRGNGETQYF. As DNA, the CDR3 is TGTGCCAGCACCTCTAGGGGAAATGGGGAGACCCAGTACTTC.

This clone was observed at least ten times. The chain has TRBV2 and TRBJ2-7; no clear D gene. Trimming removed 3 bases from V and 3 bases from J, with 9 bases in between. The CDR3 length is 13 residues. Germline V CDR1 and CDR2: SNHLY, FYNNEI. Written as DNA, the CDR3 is TGTGCCAGCAGTGACGGCGTGTTCTACGAGCAGTACTTC. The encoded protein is CASSDGVFYEQYF.

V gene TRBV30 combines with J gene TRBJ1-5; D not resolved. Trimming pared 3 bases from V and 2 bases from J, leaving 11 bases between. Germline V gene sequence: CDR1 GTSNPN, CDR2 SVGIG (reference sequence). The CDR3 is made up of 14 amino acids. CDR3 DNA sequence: TGTGCCTGGAGAAGGGCTTCGGGCAATCAGCCCCAGCATTTT. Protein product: CAWRRASGNQPQHF.

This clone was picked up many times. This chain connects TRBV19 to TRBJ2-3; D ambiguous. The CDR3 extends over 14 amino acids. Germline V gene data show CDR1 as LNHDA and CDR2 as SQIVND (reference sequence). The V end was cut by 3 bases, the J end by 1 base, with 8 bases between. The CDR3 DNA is TGTGCCAGTAGTATGTCGAGCGGCACAGATACGCAGTATTTT. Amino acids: CASSMSSGTDTQYF. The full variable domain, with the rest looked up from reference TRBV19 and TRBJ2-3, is DGGITQSPKYLFRKEGQNVTLSCEQNLNHDAMYWYRQDPGQGLRLIYYSQIVNDFQKGDIAEGYSVSREKKESFPLTVTSAQKNPTAFYLCASSMSSGTDTQYFGPGTRLTVL.

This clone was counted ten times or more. CDR3 DNA: TGTGCCAGCAGTGCAGTGACAGGGGGCGCTGACACCGGGGAGCTGTTTTTT. It translates to CASSAVTGGADTGELFF. This chain uses TRBV6-1 with TRBJ2-2; 10 bases match TRBD1. The CDR3 sequence is 17 residues long. The J segment lost 3 bases and the V segment lost 4 bases, leaving 8 bases of the junction unmatched. Germline CDR1 MNHNS, CDR2 SASEGT.

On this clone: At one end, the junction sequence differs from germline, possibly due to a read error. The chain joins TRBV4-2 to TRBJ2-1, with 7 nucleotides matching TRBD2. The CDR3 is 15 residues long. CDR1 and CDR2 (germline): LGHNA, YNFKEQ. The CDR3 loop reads CASSQGGLPYNERFF. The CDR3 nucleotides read TGTGCCAGCAGCCAAGGGGGACTACCTTACAATGAGCGGTTCTTC.

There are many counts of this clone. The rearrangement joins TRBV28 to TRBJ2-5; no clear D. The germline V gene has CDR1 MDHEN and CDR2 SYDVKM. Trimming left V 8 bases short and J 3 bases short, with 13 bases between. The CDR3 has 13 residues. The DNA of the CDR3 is TGTGCCAGCTCTGAAAGCGCTAAAGAGACCCAGTACTTC. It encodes CASSESAKETQYF.

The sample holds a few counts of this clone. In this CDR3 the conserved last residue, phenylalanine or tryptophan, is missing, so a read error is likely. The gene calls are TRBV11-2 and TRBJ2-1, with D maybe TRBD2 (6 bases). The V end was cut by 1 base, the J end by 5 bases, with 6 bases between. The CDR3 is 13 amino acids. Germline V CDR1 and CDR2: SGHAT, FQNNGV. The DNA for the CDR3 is TGTGCCAGCAGCTTAGGGGGGGACAATGAGCAGTTCGTC. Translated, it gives CASSLGGDNEQFV.

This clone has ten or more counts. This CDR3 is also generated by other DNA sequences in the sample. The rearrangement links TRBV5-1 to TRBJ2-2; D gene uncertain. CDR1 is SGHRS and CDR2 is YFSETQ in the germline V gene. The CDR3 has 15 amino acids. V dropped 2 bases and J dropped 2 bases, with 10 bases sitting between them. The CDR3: CASSLVGTNTGELFF. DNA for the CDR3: TGCGCCAGCAGCTTAGTGGGCACCAACACCGGGGAGCTGTTTTTT.

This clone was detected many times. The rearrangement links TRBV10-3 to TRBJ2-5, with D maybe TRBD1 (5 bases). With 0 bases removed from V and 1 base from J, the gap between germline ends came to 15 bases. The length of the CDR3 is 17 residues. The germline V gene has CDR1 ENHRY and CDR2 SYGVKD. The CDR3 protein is CAISESNVGAVQETQYF. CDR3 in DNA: TGTGCCATCAGTGAGTCCAACGTAGGGGCAGTCCAAGAGACCCAGTACTTC.

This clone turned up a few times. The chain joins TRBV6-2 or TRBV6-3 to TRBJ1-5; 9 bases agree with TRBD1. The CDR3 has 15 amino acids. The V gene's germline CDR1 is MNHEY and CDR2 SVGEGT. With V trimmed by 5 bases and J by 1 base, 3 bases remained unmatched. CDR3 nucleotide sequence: TGTGCCAGCAGTACCGGGACAGGGAGCAATCAGCCCCAGCATTTT. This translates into CASSTGTGSNQPQHF.

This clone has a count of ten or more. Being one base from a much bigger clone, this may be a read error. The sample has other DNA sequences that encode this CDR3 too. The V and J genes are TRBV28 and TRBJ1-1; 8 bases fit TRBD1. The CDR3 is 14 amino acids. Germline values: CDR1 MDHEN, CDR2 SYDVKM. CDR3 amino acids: CASAPGGGYTEAFF. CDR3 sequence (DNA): TGTGCCAGCGCTCCAGGGGGCGGGTACACTGAAGCCTTCTTT.

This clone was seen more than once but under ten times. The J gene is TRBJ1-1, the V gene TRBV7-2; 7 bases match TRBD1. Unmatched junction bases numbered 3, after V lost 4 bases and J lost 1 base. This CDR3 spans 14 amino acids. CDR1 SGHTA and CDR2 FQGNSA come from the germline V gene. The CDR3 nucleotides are TGTGCCAGCAGCTCTCAGGGGGGGAACACTGAAGCTTTCTTT. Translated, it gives CASSSQGGNTEAFF.

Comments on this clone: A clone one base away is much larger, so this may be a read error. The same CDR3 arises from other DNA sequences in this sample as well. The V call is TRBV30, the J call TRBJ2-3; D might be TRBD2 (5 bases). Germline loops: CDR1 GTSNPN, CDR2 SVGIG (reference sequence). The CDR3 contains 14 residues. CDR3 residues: CAWSVHPSTDTQYF. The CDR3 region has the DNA TGTGCCTGGAGTGTACACCCTAGCACAGATACACAGTATTTT.

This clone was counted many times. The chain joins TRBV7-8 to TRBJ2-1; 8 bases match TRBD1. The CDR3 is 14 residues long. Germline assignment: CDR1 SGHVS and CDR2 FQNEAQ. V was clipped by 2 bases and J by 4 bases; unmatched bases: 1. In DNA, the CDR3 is TGTGCCAGCAGCTTACAGGGGGCTTACAATGAGCAGTTCTTC. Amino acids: CASSLQGAYNEQFF.

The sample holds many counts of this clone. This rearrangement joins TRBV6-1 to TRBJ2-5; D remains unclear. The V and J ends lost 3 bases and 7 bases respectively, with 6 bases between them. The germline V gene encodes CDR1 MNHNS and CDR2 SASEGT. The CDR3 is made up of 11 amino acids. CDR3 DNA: TGTGCCAGCAGTGATATGGGGACCCAGTACTTC. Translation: CASSDMGTQYF.

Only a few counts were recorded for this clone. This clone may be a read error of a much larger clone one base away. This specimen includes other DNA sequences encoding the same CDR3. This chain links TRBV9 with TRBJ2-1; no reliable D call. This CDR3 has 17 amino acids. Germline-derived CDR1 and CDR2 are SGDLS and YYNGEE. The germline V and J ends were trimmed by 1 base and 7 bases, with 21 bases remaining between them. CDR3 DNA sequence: TGTGCCAGCAGCGTAAGGCTCCCGGTTCAATCGGCTAATGAGCAGTTCTTC. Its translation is CASSVRLPVQSANEQFF.

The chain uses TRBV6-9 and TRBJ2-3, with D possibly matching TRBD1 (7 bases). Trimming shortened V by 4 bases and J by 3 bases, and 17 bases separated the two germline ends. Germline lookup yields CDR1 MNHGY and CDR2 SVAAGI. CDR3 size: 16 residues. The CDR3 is CASSLGGTAVTDTQYF. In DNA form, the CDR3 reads TGTGCCAGCAGTTTAGGGGGGACAGCGGTAACAGATACGCAGTATTTT.

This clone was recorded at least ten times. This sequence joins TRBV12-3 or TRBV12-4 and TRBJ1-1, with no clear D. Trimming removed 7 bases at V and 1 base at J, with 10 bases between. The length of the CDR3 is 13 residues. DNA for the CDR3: TGTGCCAGCAATACTTGGGAGAACACTGAAGCTTTCTTT. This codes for CASNTWENTEAFF.

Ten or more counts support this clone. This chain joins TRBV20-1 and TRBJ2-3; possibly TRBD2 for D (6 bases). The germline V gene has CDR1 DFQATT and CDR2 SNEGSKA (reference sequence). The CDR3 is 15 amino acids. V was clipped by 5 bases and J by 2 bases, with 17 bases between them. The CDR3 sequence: CSAPIADTLTDTQYF. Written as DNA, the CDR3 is TGCAGTGCTCCGATAGCGGACACTCTCACAGATACGCAGTATTTT.

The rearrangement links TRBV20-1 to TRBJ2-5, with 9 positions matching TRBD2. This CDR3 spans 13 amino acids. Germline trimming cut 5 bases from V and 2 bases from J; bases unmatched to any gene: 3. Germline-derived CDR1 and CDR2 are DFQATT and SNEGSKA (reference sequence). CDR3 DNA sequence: TGCAGTGCTCTAGCGGGGTTACAAGAGACCCAGTACTTC. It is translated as CSALAGLQETQYF.

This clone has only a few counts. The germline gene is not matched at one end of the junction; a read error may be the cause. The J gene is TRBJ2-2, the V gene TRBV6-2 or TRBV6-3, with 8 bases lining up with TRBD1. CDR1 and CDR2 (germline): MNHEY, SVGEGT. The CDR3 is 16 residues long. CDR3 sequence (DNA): TGTGCCAGCAGTTACTCGGGACAGGTGTCCACCGGGGAGGTGTTTTTT. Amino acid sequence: CASSYSGQVSTGEVFF.

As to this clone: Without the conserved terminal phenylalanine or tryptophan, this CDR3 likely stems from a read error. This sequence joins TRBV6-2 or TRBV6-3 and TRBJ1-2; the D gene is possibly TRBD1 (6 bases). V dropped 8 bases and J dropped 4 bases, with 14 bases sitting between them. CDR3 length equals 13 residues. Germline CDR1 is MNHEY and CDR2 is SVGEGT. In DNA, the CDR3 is TGTGCCAGCCGATGGGGGGGCGGCTATGGCTACACCTCC. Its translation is CASRWGGGYGYTS.

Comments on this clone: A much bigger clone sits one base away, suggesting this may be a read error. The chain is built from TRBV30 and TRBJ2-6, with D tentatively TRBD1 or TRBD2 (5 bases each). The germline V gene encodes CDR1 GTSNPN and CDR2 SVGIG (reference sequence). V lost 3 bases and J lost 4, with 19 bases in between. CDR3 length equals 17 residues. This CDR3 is CAWRWGRTRTGANVLTF. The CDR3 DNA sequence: TGTGCCTGGAGATGGGGACGGACAAGGACCGGGGCCAACGTCCTGACTTTC. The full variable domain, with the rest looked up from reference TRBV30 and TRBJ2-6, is SQTIHQWPATLVQPVGSPLSLECTVEGTSNPNLYWYRQAAGRGLQLLFYSVGIGQISSEVPQNLSASRPQDRQFILSSKKLLLSDSGFYLCAWRWGRTRTGANVLTFGAGSRLTVL.

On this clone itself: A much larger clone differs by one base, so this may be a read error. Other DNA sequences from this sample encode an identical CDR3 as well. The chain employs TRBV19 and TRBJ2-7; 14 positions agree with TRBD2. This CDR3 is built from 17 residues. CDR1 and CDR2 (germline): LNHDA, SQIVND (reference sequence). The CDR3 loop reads CASSPRLAGGPGGEQYF. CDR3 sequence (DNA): TGTGCCAGTAGTCCAAGACTAGCGGGAGGGCCGGGGGGCGAGCAATACTTC.